The 10 T cell receptor beta chains presented below share a single source sample, sequenced in a study of PD-1 blockade in classical Hodgkin lymphoma. Time point described: cycle 4 day 1 (C4D1), after more than five weeks of nivolumab. All trial patients relapsed after autologous stem cell transplantation. TCRdb's copy holds only in-frame clones and misses some; the assay was immunoSEQ multiplex PCR. The repertoire holds some 93,000 clones, with more than 80% as singletons. The starting material was peripheral blood mononuclear cells (PBMCs), obtained before the fourth cycle of nivolumab. The origin of the receptors is a human donor with classical Hodgkin lymphoma.

This chain joins TRBV27 and TRBJ2-2, with 9 bases fitting TRBD1. The V and J ends lost 4 bases and 5 bases, in that order; junction bases with no gene match: 5. This CDR3 is 15 amino acids long. Germline-derived CDR1 and CDR2 are MNHEY and SMNVEV (reference sequence). CDR3: CASSSTGGWTGELFF. The CDR3 bases are TGTGCCAGCAGTTCCACAGGGGGCTGGACCGGGGAGCTGTTTTTT.

The DNA for the CDR3 is TGTGCCAGCAGCTTTGACAGGGTGGATGAAAAACTGTTTTTT. Its protein product is CASSFDRVDEKLFF. This rearrangement joins TRBV5-6 to TRBJ1-4, with 7 bases lining up with TRBD1. Germline V gene data show CDR1 as SGHDT and CDR2 as YYEEEE. This CDR3 contains 14 residues. V shed 2 bases, J shed 6 bases, and the junction held 4 bases outside the gene matches.

This chain links TRBV10-1 with TRBJ2-7; 11 bases are a match to TRBD2. With V trimmed by 4 bases and J by 0 bases, 2 bases remained unmatched. The germline V gene encodes CDR1 WNHNN and CDR2 SYGVQD (reference sequence). There are 15 residues in the CDR3. DNA for the CDR3: TGCGCCAGCAGTGTGGGACTAGCGGACTCCTACGAGCAGTACTTC. The encoded protein is CASSVGLADSYEQYF.

The V call is TRBV6-5, the J call TRBJ2-6; tentative D call: TRBD1 (6 bases). V lost 6 bases and J 1 base, leaving 10 bases between the germline ends. Germline CDR1 and CDR2: MNHEY and SVGAGI. The CDR3 covers 15 residues. CDR3 DNA: TGTGCCAGCAGACAGGGAAGGTCTGGGGCCAACGTCCTGACTTTC. As protein: CASRQGRSGANVLTF.

The rearrangement links TRBV5-1 to TRBJ2-2; 8 nucleotides align to TRBD2. The CDR3 spans 14 residues. V was clipped by 1 base and J by 6 bases; unmatched bases: 2. Germline V gene sequence: CDR1 SGHRS, CDR2 YFSETQ. CDR3 bases: TGCGCCAGCAGCTTGAGGACTAGCTCCGGGGAGCTGTTTTTT. This translates into CASSLRTSSGELFF.

The chain has TRBV11-2 and TRBJ2-1; the match to TRBD2 covers 9 bases. The CDR3 covers 17 residues. The V gene end was trimmed by 1 base and the J gene end by 4 bases; junction bases not matched to a gene: 8. The germline CDR1 and CDR2 sequences are SGHAT and FQNNGV. CDR3 sequence: CASSLAGTAGGYNEQFF. CDR3 in DNA: TGTGCCAGCAGCTTAGCGGGGACTGCGGGGGGGTACAATGAGCAGTTCTTC.

The chain combines TRBV5-1 with TRBJ2-5; D is undetermined. The CDR3 has 13 amino acids. V gave up 4 bases and J gave up 4 bases, with 11 bases separating them. The V gene's germline CDR1 is SGHRS and CDR2 YFSETQ. The CDR3 DNA sequence: TGCGCCAGCAGCCTTGAAAGCCCAGAGACCCAGTACTTC. Residues: CASSLESPETQYF.

This sequence joins TRBV5-1 and TRBJ1-2, with TRBD1 matching over 7 bases. Unmatched junction bases numbered 12, after V lost 3 bases and J lost 7 bases. The V gene's germline CDR1 is SGHRS and CDR2 YFSETQ. The CDR3 length is 15 residues. Here the CDR3 DNA reads TGCGCCAGCAGCTCCGGGTTAGACAGGGCTTTTGGCTACACCTTC. It encodes CASSSGLDRAFGYTF.

This chain joins TRBV6-5 and TRBJ2-5, with 12 bases that match TRBD2. The trim removed 7 bases at V and 2 bases at J, leaving 5 bases unmatched. This CDR3 region has 15 residues. Germline V lookup: CDR1 MNHEY, CDR2 SVGAGI. The CDR3 bases are TGTGCCAGCACCCGACTAGCGGGAGCTCAAGAGACCCAGTACTTC. Its translation is CASTRLAGAQETQYF.

The J gene is TRBJ2-1, the V gene TRBV7-2; the D gene is possibly TRBD2 (6 bases). Trimming shortened V by 5 bases and J by 8 bases, and 16 bases separated the two germline ends. From germline, CDR1 is SGHTA and CDR2 FQGNSA. The CDR3 loop spans 14 amino acids. The CDR3 region has the DNA TGTGCCAGCAGCGCGGGATTAGAGTACGATGAGCAGTTCTTC. It is translated as CASSAGLEYDEQFF.